These T cell receptor beta chains were read from a single sample in a study of beta chain features in type 1 diabetes. The data were produced by immunoSEQ multiplex PCR, yet TCRdb's version contains in-frame clones alone and is incomplete. Among 500,000 to 700,000 clones listed, about a sixth were seen once. Sequenced material: naive CD4+ T cells from blood. These receptors all stem from a man aged 18 to 29 in good health. Each CDR3 is given with its conserved first and last residue. The D gene is left open where the match is weak. Part of the rows lack a size; the others show once, few, many or a class for expanded clones.

size	D	V	J	CDR3	DNA
few	NA	TRBV5-4	TRBJ2-3	CASSLFSGSDTQYF	TGTGCCAGCAGCTTGTTCTCCGGGTCAGATACGCAGTATTTT
NA	TRBD1	TRBV6-5	TRBJ2-3	CASSYLSGGTQYF	TGTGCCAGCAGCTACCTCTCAGGGGGTACGCAGTATTTT
NA	NA	TRBV7-3	TRBJ1-1	CASSSTRNTEAFF	TGTGCCAGCAGCTCCACTAGGAACACTGAAGCTTTCTTT
NA	TRBD1	TRBV7-9	TRBJ1-2	CASSPGQGNYGYTF	TGTGCCAGCAGCCCGGGACAGGGTAACTATGGCTACACCTTC
NA	NA	TRBV9	TRBJ2-7	CASSVSQESYEQYF	TGTGCCAGCAGCGTAAGTCAGGAATCCTACGAGCAGTACTTC
NA	NA	TRBV28	TRBJ2-3	CASSLIRDASQYF	TGTGCCAGCAGTTTGATCCGGGACGCTTCGCAGTATTTT
NA	TRBD1	TRBV28	TRBJ2-3	CASSSQGVVNTQYF	TGTGCCAGCAGTTCCCAGGGGGTGGTAAATACGCAGTATTTT
few	NA	TRBV6-5	TRBJ1-5	CASRSGGNQPQHF	TGTGCCAGCAGGTCCGGGGGGAATCAGCCCCAGCATTTT
NA	TRBD2	TRBV6-5	TRBJ2-1	CASSYALAGGYNEQFF	TGTGCCAGCAGTTACGCTCTAGCGGGAGGATACAATGAGCAGTTCTTC
few	NA	TRBV4-2	TRBJ1-1	CASSQVSGRANTEAFF	TGTGCCAGCAGCCAAGTGTCCGGACGGGCGAACACTGAAGCTTTCTTT
NA	NA	TRBV25-1	TRBJ2-2	CASSELRALRAGELFF	TGTGCCAGCAGTGAATTGAGGGCCCTACGTGCCGGGGAGCTGTTTTTT
many	NA	TRBV30	TRBJ2-1	CAWSPALNEQFF	TGTGCCTGGAGCCCGGCCCTTAATGAGCAGTTCTTC
NA	NA	TRBV11-1	TRBJ2-5	CASSLRAVGLSTQYF	TGTGCCAGCAGCTTAAGGGCGGTGGGCCTGTCGACCCAGTACTTC
few	TRBD1	TRBV28	TRBJ1-6	CASSSIRTGFGNSPLHF	TGTGCCAGCAGTTCGATCCGGACAGGGTTCGGTAATTCACCCCTCCACTTT
NA	NA	TRBV7-9	TRBJ1-2	CASSFGQNYGYTF	TGTGCCAGCAGCTTTGGACAGAACTATGGCTACACCTTC
few	NA	TRBV5-1	TRBJ2-5	CASSLYTGGGFSSETQYF	TGCGCCAGCAGCTTGTATACCGGAGGGGGCTTTTCCTCAGAGACCCAGTACTTC